This record concerns one T cell receptor beta chain sequence. The data belong to a study of blood T cells in healthy people across ages. A second 7 to 11 cycle PCR used barcoded and J-beta primers. TCRdb called the 5' RACE reads again in MiXCR, with one record for every CDR3 protein. The sample lists 1.5 million to 2 million distinct CDR3 sequences, 40% to 55% occurring once. Germline V lookup: CDR1 LNHNV, CDR2 YYDKDF (reference sequence). CDR3 length: 13 amino acids. J was trimmed by 5 bases and V by 8 bases; bases with no gene match: 8. This chain joins TRBV15 and TRBJ2-7; 8 positions match TRBD1. This clonotype originated in a woman aged 40 to 55 in good health. The sequenced sample was blood. The CDR3 sequence: CATCPGTGNEQYF. CDR3 DNA sequence: TGTGCCACCTGCCCCGGGACAGGCAACGAGCAGTACTTC.